This T cell receptor (beta chain) was sequenced for a study of sequential checkpoint blockade in melanoma (dated by TCRdb to about 2019). With respect to the entire study: In a 1:1 randomization, patients received either first-line nivolumab then ipilimumab (arm A) or ipilimumab then nivolumab (arm B). Both trial sequences were followed by maintenance nivolumab. TCRbeta immunosequencing was performed on DNA from 90 to 100 pretreatment melanoma tumor samples. For fewer than 25 patients, matched tumor biopsies were taken both before treatment and at week 13, after single-agent nivolumab (arm A) or ipilimumab (arm B). Around 80% of the matched pre- and post-treatment tumor biopsy pairs came from the same lesion. What the work shows at the level of the full study, not this receptor alone: In the nivolumab-first arm (arm A), pretreatment tumor TIL clonality was associated with response (P = .04). Small sample sizes and reduced statistical power limited the analyses of tumor T-cell fraction within each arm. Tumor T-cell fraction and clonality were found to correlate with PD-L1 staining and CD8+ T-cell counts but not with mutational load. Validation of the response-prediction model combining TCR metrics and mutation burden is needed in larger, independent patient cohorts. Clinical benefit was about 30 times more likely to be achieved by patients whose tumor T-cell fraction and clonality increased by week 13.

Sample treatment or condition, as interpreted from the label and publication: randomized to nivolumab then ipilimumab (arm A) or the reverse (arm B). None of the patients in the trial had previously been given DNA-damaging chemotherapy. Samples were obtained from patients with melanoma enrolled in CheckMate 064, a randomized, open-label phase II trial of sequential checkpoint blockade. Tumor TCR sequencing used genomic DNA from formalin-fixed paraffin-embedded (FFPE) tissue samples. The immunoSEQ Assay was used to immunosequence TCRbeta CDR3 regions from genomic DNA. Before high-throughput sequencing, the genomic DNA was amplified using bias-controlled multiplex PCR. Under the source paper's analysis protocol: To quantify the absolute abundance of each unique TCRbeta CDR3 region, the sequences were collapsed and filtered. Clonality, defined as 1 minus Pielou's evenness, was calculated using only productive rearrangements. Tumor T-cell fraction was calculated by normalizing TCRbeta template counts to the amount of usable DNA, which was estimated from several housekeeping genes. A previously published method was used to identify clones with significantly greater frequencies in on-treatment samples than in baseline samples. The table was pulled from immuneACCESS by TCRdb, which kept in-frame rearrangements only. Such tables lose some clones; where checked, under half of the loss comes from unresolved V genes, and the rest has no known cause. V and J calls and clone size are given by that table; D and trimming were obtained from the DNA. This sample lists 3,000 or so clones; about 24% were detected once. Roughly 11% of the sample lies in the top ten.

Regarding this clone: Its recognized antigen is unknown. No base quality information exists; no much larger clone differs at one position.

Between the V and J ends, shortened by 0 bases and 4 bases respectively, the junction contains 19 bases. Taken from cysteine to phenylalanine, the CDR3 has 17 residues. The DNA shown is the 51-base CDR3, in frame from base 1. CDR1 and CDR2 are drawn from the germline V gene: MNHGY, SAAAGT. The sequence links TRBV6-8 to TRBJ2-7, with TRBD2 tentatively as D gene (5 bases match). This receptor was identified in a human donor with melanoma. Source: tumor tissue (inferred from file names), taken from a patient given nivolumab and ipilimumab in sequence. The CDR3 corresponds to CASSYSSGRADLYEQYF. The nucleotide sequence is TGTGCCAGCAGTTACTCGAGTGGGCGAGCGGACCTATACGAGCAGTACTTC.